The T cell receptor beta chain described here comes from a study of cytomegalovirus exposure and HLA in healthy donors (TCRdb year 2017). Regarding the study in general: According to an earlier analysis of around 600 of the donors, some 170 million T cells yielded 100 million or so unique TCR beta sequences and around 300 Gb of sequence data. In addition to the first cohort of 666 subjects, a separate validation cohort of 120 different subjects was used. Among the approximately 400 genotyped donors, around 81% belonged to the genetic ancestry cluster associated with self-reported Caucasian donors. The study combined high-throughput TCR immunosequencing, statistical association of individual TCRs with disease status, and machine learning to predict cytomegalovirus infection status. The study aimed to test whether cataloging public T cell receptors could reveal signatures of past pathogen exposure. A later genetic analysis took genome-wide SNP genotypes for about three fifths of the 666 donors and used that subset as a discovery cohort. To study patterns of TCR occurrence, a later analysis re-analyzed previously published TCR beta repertoires from just over 650 donors and added high-resolution HLA genotyping. Rather than using new phenotypic data, the later analysis identified candidate immune exposures from TCR beta sequences and from how often those sequences occurred across donors. An early release that covered about 600 HLA-typed donors contained about 300 gigabases of sequencing data and roughly 84 million unique TCR sequences. All discovery cohort repertoires had been generated using a single sequencing platform. Using immunosequencing, the study profiled T cell repertoires from roughly 650 subjects and related those repertoires to cytomegalovirus serostatus. Typing coverage differed by locus: A, B, C, DRB1 and DQB1 were typed in about 620-640 donors, DQA1 in 522, DPA1 in roughly 590, and DPB1 in roughly 450. HLA typing covered class I and class II loci at four-digit resolution. Donor age, sex, ethnicity and CMV serostatus were compiled alongside the repertoire data. An earlier analysis of 587 of the donors used high-throughput TCR beta sequencing to judge whether each TCR beta V gene segment behaved as functional or pseudogenic. On average, 235,054 unique TCR beta nucleotide sequences were sequenced per donor among fewer than 500 genotyped donors of the cohort, with about 19% of those sequences being non-productive. Four to six DR-DQ haplotypes were handled as single units for association and clustering because linkage in the cohort was strong.

Library construction relied on the immunoSEQ multiplex PCR assay. For the multiplex PCR, a mixture combining 60 forward primers for TCR Vbeta segments and 13 reverse primers for TCR Jbeta segments was used. The CDR3 region of rearranged TCR beta genes was amplified from genomic DNA by a multiplex PCR assay. Amplified TCR beta libraries were sequenced as 87-base-pair reads on the Illumina HiSeq System. On the study's bioinformatics: Across the 600 to 700 repertoires, a later analysis counted 60 million to 90 million unique TCR beta chains, approximately 10 million of which were shared by at least two donors. Raw reads were error-corrected and collapsed into unique sequences by a nearest-neighbor algorithm in which closely related sequences were merged to remove PCR and sequencing errors. V, D and J gene segments were assigned by aligning CDR3 sequences to IMGT reference sequences. Each retained sequence needed at least a six-nucleotide match to both a V gene segment and a J gene segment. A rearrangement counted as productive if the CDR3 had no stop codons and remained in frame with V and J, and every other rearrangement counted as non-productive. Following IMGT convention, CDR3 was defined as the stretch from the second conserved V-encoded cysteine to the conserved J-encoded phenylalanine. The earlier analysis of about 570 of the donors excluded any sequence lacking an unambiguous match to a single V gene segment. In an earlier analysis of several hundred of the donors, V segments were called functional above 56.7% productive rearrangements and were called segregating when the between-donor standard deviation exceeded 5%. A statistical classification framework was developed to diagnose cytomegalovirus status using the catalog of TCR beta chain sequences. A later analysis assigned V and J genes by comparing TCR nucleotide sequences with IMGT/GENE-DB human TR gene sequences. In a later analysis, CDR3 sequences and most-parsimonious VDJ recombination scenarios were assigned using the TCRdist pipeline. In a later analysis, each TCR beta chain was defined by its CDR3 amino acid sequence together with its V-gene family, and reads lacking a unique V-gene family were excluded. As a way to deal with suspected cross-contamination and a sequencing artifact, a later analysis dropped roughly 620 nucleotide sequences that were highly shared and had low generation probability. A later analysis calculated a clonal expansion index for each public chain from normalized within-repertoire ranks of inferred template counts. Generation probabilities in a later analysis came from a VDJ recombination model fitted to out-of-frame rearrangements, and those results were checked against IGoR. In a later analysis, TCR-TCR, TCR-HLA and TCR-CMV co-occurrence was scored with hypergeometric tests, and a repertoire-size bias correction was applied to TCR pairs. A later analysis estimated false discovery rates by permuting HLA or CMV assignments 20 times. In a later analysis, co-occurring TCRs were grouped with DBSCAN, and TCRdist sequence similarity was added when clustering was performed within HLA-allele-positive subsets. Repertoires with fewer than 30,000 or more than 120,000 public chains, plus five repertoires with anomalous nucleotide sharing, were excluded from co-occurrence clustering. TCRdb took over this immuneACCESS table, retaining in-frame rearrangements with V and J assigned. Such tables are incomplete; in checked studies, under half of the missing clones stem from an unresolved V gene, and the remainder is unexplained. V, J and clone size are taken as reported in that table, and D and trimming were inferred from the DNA itself. In all, the sample holds about 200,000 clones, and roughly 80% of those were seen once. The ten largest clonotypes hold 2.7% of the sample.

The cohort consisted of hundreds of healthy bone marrow donors. At the time of sampling, every cohort member was nominally healthy, though immune exposures that went unrecorded were likely present. The donor was CMV seronegative and was included in the group of 352 seronegative cohort members. A peripheral blood sample was collected from each donor, and TCR beta sequencing was performed on peripheral blood mononuclear cells. The Qiagen DNeasy Blood Extraction Kit was used to extract genomic DNA from the blood cell samples. A remark on this clone: Its antigen has not been determined. The record has no base qualities; no much larger clone is one base away.

The germline V gene (reference sequence) gives CDR1 as MNHEY and CDR2 as SMNVEV. Counted from cysteine to phenylalanine, this CDR3 has 12 amino acids. Only the CDR3 region is kept as DNA, spanning 36 bases read in frame from base 1. V and J are trimmed by 3 bases and 8 bases, and the gene matches miss 1 base of the junction. What the study reported, not specific to this receptor: A further reported finding was that TCR beta sequences accurately predicted the HLA-A and HLA-B alleles for most subjects in the first cohort. A group of highly shared sequence variants was considered likely to be a technical artifact of the sequencing pipeline. The cohort was sequenced for TCR beta chains only, and without alpha or paired-chain data the features that could be detected were limited. A later analysis reported that several top co-occurrence clusters appeared linked to parvovirus B19, influenza, CMV and Epstein-Barr virus. The presence/absence analyses assumed that sequencing depth was roughly uniform across donors, and that assumption may not be true. Most TCR sequences were observed very rarely across donors, whereas some public TCRs were present in many individuals. Because HLA typing was missing for some donors at each locus, association tests included only the typed subset. The classifier was reported to diagnose cytomegalovirus status with high specificity and sensitivity in both the original and validation cohorts. The authors suggested that the approach could potentially be generalized to other disease states and immunological phenotypes. An association between a missense DCLRE1C variant and V-gene and J-gene trimming of TCR beta chains was found in a later genetic analysis and replicated in an independent cohort. Because counts were too low, more than 15 rarely observed V segments, including chromosome 9 orphons, were excluded from the earlier analysis of some 540 of the donors. Broadly in line with IMGT annotations, most TCR beta V segments showed up in productive rearrangements about 87% or about 30% of the time in an earlier analysis of several hundred of the donors. For the cohort, immune exposure information was limited to CMV serostatus. A later analysis found that most CMV-associated TCR beta chains appeared HLA-restricted, with HLA associations seemingly driven largely by CMV exposure. Assigning TCR associations to individual alleles was difficult when HLA alleles, especially DR and DQ, strongly co-occurred. In the study, some 180 TCR beta chains were listed as associated with cytomegalovirus. In a later analysis, the rate of TCR association differed among HLA loci, with DRB1 alleles having the most associated TCRs and HLA-C alleles having the fewest. Because the 87-base-pair reads could not distinguish some IMGT-functional V segments, including TRBV6-2 and TRBV6-3, those segments were excluded. Linkage disequilibrium might explain the correlated functional status among segregating V segments, but an unknown experimental factor could not be excluded. Compared with equally common non-associated chains, HLA-associated TCR beta chains in a later analysis were more clonally expanded and had lower generation probabilities. In vitro tests confirmed that a few of the cytomegalovirus-associated TCR beta chains recognize cytomegalovirus antigens. In a later genetic analysis, fewer N-insertions in productive TCRs were reported among donors in an Asian-associated ancestry cluster than the approximately 670-donor mean. At a false discovery rate of 0.05, a later analysis linked fewer than 20,000 TCR beta sequences to specific HLA alleles.

This TCR was recovered from a woman in her thirties or forties in good health and CMV-seronegative. The sequenced sample consisted of PBMCs. The chain is assembled from TRBV27 and TRBJ2-1, with 7 bases matching TRBD2. The nucleotide sequence reads as follows: TGTGCCAGCAGTTTGGCGGGGGATGAGCAGTTCTTC. Translated, this gives CASSLAGDEQFF.